Listed below are T cell receptor beta chains from one sample, sequenced in a study of T cell responses to AZD1222 COVID-19 vaccine. The protocol was immunoSEQ multiplex PCR, while the TCRdb copy is restricted to in-frame clones and leaves out a portion. The sample includes over 100,000 clones, approximately 90% seen only once; the top ten take 6.9%. The specimen was peripheral blood, collected on day 0 of AZD1222 vaccination. These receptors were taken from an adult in good health. CDR3s include the opening cysteine and the closing phenylalanine or tryptophan. D genes are given only for firm matches. Expanded clones get a size class; other rows say once, few or many, or leave the size out.

. | . | TRBJ1-5 | TRBV6-5 | CASRRGDINQPQHF | TGTGCCAGCAGACGAGGGGATATCAATCAGCCCCAGCATTTT
. | . | TRBJ1-5 | TRBV9 | CASSVADGQPQHF | TGTGCCAGCAGCGTCGCCGATGGTCAGCCCCAGCATTTT
. | . | TRBJ2-5 | TRBV5-1 | CASGPDGAQETQYF | TGCGCCAGTGGACCAGACGGAGCACAAGAGACCCAGTACTTC
. | . | TRBJ2-5 | TRBV4-1 | CASSQDKSLGETQYF | TGCGCCAGCAGCCAAGATAAATCTTTGGGTGAGACCCAGTACTTC
. | . | TRBJ2-7 | TRBV5-4 | CASSLGQRDSEQYF | TGTGCCAGCAGCTTGGGACAAAGGGATTCCGAGCAGTACTTC
TRBD2 | . | TRBJ2-3 | TRBV5-1 | CASSLGAVAGRSDTQYF | TGCGCCAGCAGCTTGGGGGCCGTAGCGGGACGCTCAGATACGCAGTATTTT
. | few | TRBJ2-7 | TRBV7-8 | CASSFSRAYEQYF | TGTGCCAGCAGCTTTAGCAGGGCCTACGAGCAGTACTTC
TRBD2 | . | TRBJ2-7 | TRBV6-5 | CASSYGAGGFYEQYF | TGTGCCAGCAGTTACGGGGCGGGGGGATTCTACGAGCAGTACTTC
. | . | TRBJ2-5 | TRBV9 | CASSVGGTTETQYF | TGTGCCAGCAGCGTAGGCGGGACAACGGAGACCCAGTACTTC
. | . | TRBJ2-7 | TRBV7-9 | CASSPEVGPYEQYF | TGTGCCAGCAGCCCAGAGGTGGGGCCTTACGAGCAGTACTTC
TRBD2 | . | TRBJ2-7 | TRBV12-3/TRBV12-4 | CASMGRGWGEQYF | TGTGCCAGCATGGGGAGGGGTTGGGGCGAGCAGTACTTC
. | . | TRBJ1-2 | TRBV28 | CASSLGRKKDYGYTF | TGTGCCAGCAGTTTAGGCAGGAAGAAAGACTATGGCTACACCTTC
. | once | TRBJ2-5 | TRBV4-3 | CASSPRDIAGETQYF | TGCGCCAGCAGCCCCCGGGACATCGCTGGAGAGACCCAGTACTTC
TRBD1 | . | TRBJ2-7 | TRBV30 | CAWSGTRGPAVHEQYF | TGTGCCTGGAGTGGCACCAGGGGGCCGGCTGTCCACGAGCAGTACTTC
. | . | TRBJ1-4 | TRBV19 | CASLQRGATNEKLFF | TGTGCCAGTTTGCAAAGGGGTGCAACTAATGAAAAACTGTTTTTT
. | . | TRBJ2-1 | TRBV13 | CASALGLARSSYNEQFF | TGTGCCAGCGCCCTGGGGCTAGCTCGAAGCTCCTACAATGAGCAGTTCTTC
. | . | TRBJ2-2 | TRBV7-9 | CASTQSGELFF | TGTGCCAGCACCCAGTCCGGAGAGCTGTTTTTT
. | . | TRBJ1-4 | TRBV25-1 | CASRGVWSEKLFF | TGTGCCAGCAGGGGTGTATGGAGTGAAAAACTGTTTTTT
. | . | TRBJ1-3 | TRBV9 | CASSYSGFGNTIYF | TGTGCCAGCAGCTACTCGGGGTTTGGAAACACCATATATTTT
. | once | TRBJ1-5 | TRBV7-2 | CASSYAGAYNQPQHF | TGTGCCAGCAGCTACGCAGGGGCATACAATCAGCCCCAGCATTTT
. | few | TRBJ2-3 | TRBV7-9 | CASSSATTDTQYF | TGTGCCAGCAGCTCGGCGACCACAGATACGCAGTATTTT
TRBD1 | . | TRBJ2-1 | TRBV9 | CASSVGDRGYNEQFF | TGTGCCAGCAGCGTAGGGGACAGGGGATACAATGAGCAGTTCTTC
. | . | TRBJ1-4 | TRBV5-6 | CASSLYIVEKLFF | TGTGCCAGCAGCTTGTATATTGTTGAAAAACTGTTTTTT
. | . | TRBJ2-7 | TRBV18 | CASSPFRGPDEQYF | TGTGCCAGCTCACCATTTCGGGGGCCGGACGAGCAGTACTTC
. | . | TRBJ2-7 | TRBV7-3 | CASSPSPSRTSRSSYEQYF | TGTGCCAGCAGCCCCTCACCGTCGCGGACTTCAAGGAGCTCCTACGAGCAGTACTTC
. | once | TRBJ1-5 | TRBV19 | CASRFLGGKQPQHF | TGTGCCAGTAGGTTTTTGGGGGGTAAACAGCCCCAGCATTTT
TRBD1 | . | TRBJ1-5 | TRBV30 | CAWSRDSSSPQHF | TGTGCCTGGAGCCGGGACAGTTCTTCGCCCCAGCATTTT
. | . | TRBJ1-6 | TRBV2 | CASTAGDSSSSPLHF | TGTGCCAGCACCGCCGGGGACTCGTCGAGTTCACCCCTCCACTTT
. | . | TRBJ2-7 | TRBV7-2 | CASSLRGTATSYEQYF | TGTGCCAGCAGTCTTAGGGGAACAGCCACCTCCTACGAGCAGTACTTC
. | . | TRBJ1-2 | TRBV2 | CASSEAREGGYTF | TGTGCCAGCAGTGAAGCGAGGGAAGGGGGCTACACCTTC
. | . | TRBJ1-3 | TRBV2 | CASSGRQAGNTIYF | TGTGCCAGCAGTGGGCGACAGGCTGGAAACACCATATATTTT
. | . | TRBJ2-3 | TRBV5-1 | CASSLDRVIDTQYF | TGCGCCAGCAGCTTGGACAGGGTAATAGATACGCAGTATTTT
. | few | TRBJ1-4 | TRBV4-3 | CASSQEGVKNEKLFF | TGCGCCAGCAGCCAAGAGGGGGTGAAAAATGAAAAACTGTTTTTT
TRBD2 | . | TRBJ2-5 | TRBV7-6 | CASSSQRGEKETQYF | TGTGCCAGCAGCAGTCAGCGGGGGGAGAAAGAGACCCAGTACTTC
TRBD1 | . | TRBJ2-7 | TRBV30 | CAWSAGQGGWEQYF | TGTGCCTGGAGTGCCGGACAGGGGGGATGGGAGCAGTACTTC
TRBD2 | . | TRBJ2-5 | TRBV14 | CASADAGVELTSGTQYF | TGTGCCTCCGCGGACGCGGGGGTCGAGCTGACTAGCGGGACCCAGTACTTC
TRBD1 | . | TRBJ2-5 | TRBV2 | CASEDRGLETQYF | TGTGCCAGCGAGGACAGGGGGCTGGAGACCCAGTACTTC
. | . | TRBJ1-4 | TRBV7-2 | CASSPWSAGREKLFF | TGTGCCAGCAGCCCCTGGTCAGCGGGCAGGGAAAAACTGTTTTTT
. | . | TRBJ2-1 | TRBV6-2/TRBV6-3 | CASSLTQSSYNEQFF | TGTGCCAGCAGCCTCACCCAGAGCTCCTACAATGAGCAGTTCTTC
. | . | TRBJ1-2 | TRBV6-5 | CASSPGETYGYTF | TGTGCCAGCAGCCCCGGGGAGACCTATGGCTACACCTTC
. | . | TRBJ1-4 | TRBV7-3 | CASSLCWGATNEKLFF | TGTGCCAGCAGCTTATGTTGGGGGGCTACTAATGAAAAACTGTTTTTT
TRBD1 | . | TRBJ2-2 | TRBV27 | CASSGDRFAGELFF | TGTGCCAGCAGCGGGGACAGGTTTGCCGGGGAGCTGTTTTTT
TRBD1 | . | TRBJ2-7 | TRBV5-4 | CASSLILGQGGEQYF | TGTGCCAGCAGCTTGATTCTCGGACAGGGAGGCGAGCAGTACTTC
TRBD1 | . | TRBJ2-7 | TRBV19 | CASSMGTGPTYEQYF | TGTGCCAGTAGTATGGGGACAGGGCCTACCTACGAGCAGTACTTC
. | . | TRBJ2-5 | TRBV7-9 | CASSLGLGVSATQYF | TGTGCCAGCAGCTTAGGTTTGGGGGTTAGTGCGACCCAGTACTTC
. | once | TRBJ2-1 | TRBV10-2 | CASRRDGNNEQFF | TGCGCCAGCAGGAGGGACGGAAACAATGAGCAGTTCTTC
TRBD2 | few | TRBJ2-2 | TRBV28 | CASSLGGTSYNTGELFF | TGTGCCAGCAGTTTAGGAGGGACTAGCTACAACACCGGGGAGCTGTTTTTT
TRBD1 | . | TRBJ1-2 | TRBV28 | CASSWTGTYGYTF | TGTGCCAGCAGTTGGACAGGCACATATGGCTACACCTTC
. | . | TRBJ2-1 | TRBV28 | CASRSPGLQYNEQFF | TGTGCCAGCAGATCACCGGGACTCCAATACAATGAGCAGTTCTTC
. | . | TRBJ1-3 | TRBV28 | CARLRTDSGNTIYF | TGTGCTCGCCTCAGGACAGACTCTGGAAACACCATATATTTT
. | . | TRBJ1-2 | TRBV5-5 | CASSSNRDGYTF | TGTGCCAGCAGCAGTAACAGGGATGGCTACACCTTC
. | . | TRBJ2-5 | TRBV28 | CASSFSGPVQETQYF | TGTGCCAGCAGTTTCAGCGGCCCCGTGCAAGAGACCCAGTACTTC
TRBD1 | . | TRBJ2-1 | TRBV9 | CASSTPTGSYNEQFF | TGTGCCAGCAGCACCCCGACAGGGTCCTACAATGAGCAGTTCTTC
TRBD1 | . | TRBJ1-5 | TRBV5-5 | CASSQDRGLNQPQHF | TGTGCCAGCAGCCAAGACAGGGGGCTAAATCAGCCCCAGCATTTT